The 2 T cell receptor beta chains below come from one sample, sequenced in a study of cytomegalovirus exposure and HLA in healthy donors. Here immunoSEQ multiplex PCR was the method, and the copy in TCRdb shows in-frame clones only, minus some. The repertoire holds more than 85,000 clones, about nine tenths seen once, with under 2% in the top ten. The source material was PBMCs. The source is a woman younger than 35 in good health and CMV-seronegative.

The gene calls are TRBV4-1 and TRBJ1-3; the match to TRBD1 covers 10 bases. Germline assignment: CDR1 MGHRA and CDR2 YSYEKL. V gave up 0 bases and J gave up 2 bases; unmatched junction bases: 4. The CDR3 is 17 amino acids. This CDR3 reads CASSQDGTGVTGNTIYF. CDR3 nucleotides: TGCGCCAGCAGCCAAGACGGGACAGGGGTTACTGGAAACACCATATATTTT.

The chain is built from TRBV6-4 and TRBJ2-3; a possible D gene is TRBD1 (6 bases). The CDR3 spans 15 residues. V lost 6 bases and J 4 bases, leaving 17 bases between the germline ends. CDR1 is MRHNA and CDR2 is SNTAGT in the germline V gene. As DNA, the CDR3 is TGTGCCAGCAGCCACAGGGATGGGGTCCCAGATACGCAGTATTTT. It yields the protein CASSHRDGVPDTQYF.